This T cell receptor (beta chain) was sequenced for a study of shared clonotypes between healthy human individuals (dated by TCRdb to between 2020 and 2021). About the study as a whole: The cohort comprised a couple of women and a few men aged 18 to 49 years. For each donor, three plates each were used for CD4 naive and CD4 memory, two plates were used for CD8 naive, and one plate was used for CD8 memory. Blood TCR repertoires of roughly five healthy adults were deeply sequenced to estimate repertoire size and the extent of clonotype sharing between individuals. Different laboratories and diverse techniques were used to prepare libraries and sequence TCR repertoires, to increase sequencing depth and limit assay-specific biases. Each donor's leukapheresis produced roughly between roughly 0.85 and 9 billion PBMCs.

What the authors observed across the whole study: Sharing across a few donors was observed for about 5% of naive CD4, over 3% of naive CD8, around 2.5% of memory CD4, and about 0.4% of memory CD8 clonotypes. Even with the large sequencing depth, rarefaction of the sorted-subset datasets indicated that sequencing was incomplete. Sampling was limited to blood, and TCR repertoires in tissue likely differ from TCR repertoires in blood. Higher generation probabilities were observed for clonotypes shared by all four sorted-subset donors than for non-shared clonotypes. Naive subsets generally had larger estimated clonotype richness than memory subsets did. Pairwise subsampling indicated that sequencing depth was expected to affect the degree of clonotype sharing among donors. The small number of donors limited the genetic and exposure-history diversity represented.

TCR CDR3 regions were amplified from genomic DNA by multiplex PCR using the deep immunoSEQ assay. Extracted genomic DNA from each cell subset was distributed evenly across all wells of several immunoSEQ 96-well plates, and each plate was treated as a replicate. For sorted subsets, 200 to 250 ng of genomic DNA, equivalent to 25,000 to 30,000 T cell genomes, went into each replicate PCR. Purified libraries were measured with a Qubit 3.0 fluorometer, size-checked on a Bioanalyzer 2100, and measured again with the KAPA Library Quantification kit. Every immunoSEQ 96-well plate was sequenced on a dedicated single-read 150-cycle Illumina NextSeq 550 flow cell. The authors' pipeline ran thus. Because the immunoSEQ output included only junctional sequences and no quality scores, the filtering could not be the same as the filtering used for full-length reads. To assign V/J genes and CDR3, sequences were annotated using PyIR, a Python wrapper for IgBLAST v1.9, with IMGT germline references. Reads were removed for weak V/J assignments (E-value above 1e-6), missing CDR3, stop codons, out-of-frame junctions, or ambiguous translated residues. V3J clonotypes were defined by identical inferred V gene, J gene, and CDR3 amino acid sequence. The percentage overlap between two repertoires was calculated by dividing the number of shared unique clonotypes by the size of the smaller repertoire. Three approaches were used to assess repertoire richness: RTK rarefaction, the Chao1 estimator, and Recon v2.1 estimates of unobserved clonotypes. OLGA was used to compute generation probabilities for all TCRbeta clonotypes that the gDNA method yielded from a few donors. TCRdb provides this immuneACCESS table in a form limited to in-frame rearrangements. Some clones are lacking; in checked studies, under half of them reflect an unresolved V gene, and why the rest are absent is not known. V and J calls and clone size follow that table, whereas D and trimming were derived from the DNA. This sample is represented by over a million clones; 98% of them were singletons. The ten largest clones capture about 0.4% of the sample.

Details on this clone: What this receptor recognizes is not known. No clone much larger than this one lies a single base away; base qualities are absent.

Ends trimmed: V by 5 bases, J by 5 bases; bases unmatched to a gene: 7. Taken from cysteine to phenylalanine, the CDR3 has 14 residues. The kept DNA is CDR3 alone, 42 bases in frame from the first base. The germline V gene yields SQVTM for CDR1 and ANQGSEA for CDR2. The donors were healthy, HIV-negative adults who had no recently reported acute infections or vaccinations. Every donor was a Caucasian adult residing in Nashville, Tennessee, USA. CD4+ T cells were enriched by magnetic negative selection; naive cells were then positively selected on CD45RA, and the negative fraction formed the memory subset. After blood collection by leukapheresis, PBMCs were isolated using Ficoll-Histopaque density gradient centrifugation and then cryopreserved in the vapor phase of liquid nitrogen. Purity and quantity of every magnetically sorted T cell population were checked by analytical flow cytometry. From each sorted fraction, genomic DNA was isolated and quantified by UV absorbance on a Nanodrop 2000c.

The material sequenced was naive CD4+ T cells sorted from blood. The cell subset or site label on this specimen signifies: CD45RA+ positively selected. The rearrangement combines TRBV29-1 with TRBJ1-1; TRBD1 matches 11 bases in the middle. The source is a man in his thirties or forties in good health. The CDR3 sequence is CSVRDRGGLTEAFF. In nucleotide form, the sequence is TGCAGCGTTCGGGACAGGGGGGGGTTAACTGAAGCTTTCTTT.